This T cell receptor beta chain is from a study of human T cells and chemical hapten exposure (dated by TCRdb to about 2021). Regarding the complete study: For sensitization, 2% DPC in acetone was applied to a roughly 2 cm by roughly 2 cm area of upper inner arm skin. This study followed changes in the peripheral blood TCR repertoire in vivo during primary and secondary sensitization of alopecia patients to the hapten diphenylcyclopropenone (DPC). Patients additionally received weekly therapeutic DPC doses to the scalp throughout the approximately 24-week study period. Patient blood was sampled pre-sensitization (week 0) and at 2, 6 and about 24 weeks after DPC sensitization. Patch testing was done on the upper back using Finn chambers containing 0.01% DPC, and results were scored after 6 days according to International Contact Dermatitis Research Group standards. Libraries were combined into a pool for sequencing, and differences in TCR yield between samples came mainly from small differences in library volumes within the pool. The patient cohort, mostly female, included alopecia areata with under or over 50% scalp involvement, alopecia totalis and alopecia universalis. For TCR sequencing, blood came from 25 to 35 alopecia patients at anywhere from one to four time points (pre-sensitization, 2, 6 and 24 weeks).

The receptor library was made with RACE. Sequenced on a NextSeq 500. Library preparation attached unique molecular identifiers to individual cDNA molecules for quantitative, reproducible TCR counting. From each blood RNA sample, both TCR alpha and TCR beta chains were sequenced. The original pipeline was this. A median of roughly 99,000 TCRs per sample was observed, with a range of about 23,224 to 690,600. The Decombinator software suite was used to annotate the V, J and CDR3 of the TCR reads. For the PS versus PT1 abundance plots, all samples were subsampled to the same number of TCRs (28,000). Expanded TCRs were defined as absent before sensitization and observed at least eight times at the 2-week time point. TCRdb took the public reads, trimmed them with fastp at Q25, ran MiXCR for clone calling and kept in-frame beta chains. Rows are combined by CDR3 protein, so each entry shows the most common genes and DNA. Clone size and V and J calls follow TCRdb, not the original study. The sample contains roughly 140,000 distinct CDR3 sequences, about 11% of them found a single time. The ten largest clonotypes hold more than 1.1% of the sample.

The time point label, read with the paper, signifies: patch test 2, 6 weeks after DPC sensitization. In light of the paper, this sample's treatment or condition label describes: therapeutic diphenylcyclopropenone sensitization with weekly scalp DPC. At every patch-test visit, the blood draw took place before the patch test was put on. Patients were eligible if aged 18 to 70, diagnosed with alopecia and judged suitable for DPC therapy, and pregnant patients were excluded. Total RNA was extracted from unfractionated whole blood that had been collected in Tempus Blood RNA tubes. According to the germline V gene, CDR1 reads SQVTM and CDR2 reads ANQGSEA. Compared with germline, V lacks 6 bases and J lacks 4 bases; bases without a gene match: 12. Including cysteine and phenylalanine, the CDR3 has 15 amino acids. Solely the CDR3 DNA is kept, with 45 bases framed from the first base. Results the study describes overall, beyond this receptor: Because every patient had alopecia, a presumed autoimmune disease, the patients' immune response might differ from that of healthy individuals. Compared with pre-sensitization or healthy control sets, expanded TCRs formed significantly more large CDR3 similarity clusters, which is consistent with antigen-driven responses. The number of PT1 expanded TCRs positively correlated with patch test score, significant at thresholds 8, 16 and 32 but not 4. DPC sensitization did not change the number of TCRs with a frequency above 1 in 1000, and there was no evidence of changes in global repertoire structure. Repeated subsampling changed both the strength of the expansion versus patch-test correlation and the threshold at which that correlation became significant.

This clonotype was counted at least ten times. Its specific antigen is unknown. No clone much larger than this one lies a single base away; base qualities are absent. The chain joins TRBV29-1 to TRBJ2-5, and 9 bases in between align with TRBD2. The TCR was taken from a woman aged 45 to 65 with alopecia areata. Some clones in this sample may be carry-over from other donors' samples. The sequencing used whole blood, collected in connection with sensitization to the hapten diphenylcyclopropenone (DPC). The CDR3 in this case is CSVLISGSSSETQYF. The DNA sequence reads TGCAGCGTCTTAATTAGCGGGAGTAGCTCAGAGACCCAGTACTTC.